These T cell receptor beta chains were read from a single sample in a study of CD4 T cells in relation to SARS-CoV-2 and coronaviruses. Produced via immunoSEQ multiplex PCR; TCRdb's table is partial and in-frame only. Of around 54,000 clones listed, roughly nine tenths were seen once; the top ten hold about 0.36%. The sequencing input was naive CD4+ T cells from PBMCs. The receptors stem from an adult with COVID-19. Both conserved end residues are part of each CDR3. A D gene is named only where the DNA matches it firmly. Size is omitted from some rows. Given values are once, few, many or a class for expanded clones.

TRBV4-1	TRBJ2-1	-	-	TGCGCCAGCAGCCAGATTGCTGGATATGAGCAGTTCTTC	CASSQIAGYEQFF
TRBV18	TRBJ1-3	-	-	TGTGCCAGCTCACAATATGGGCAGGGGATGACTGGAAACACCATATATTTT	CASSQYGQGMTGNTIYF
TRBV28	TRBJ1-2	few	-	TGTGCCAGCAGTAACCTCAAAGGCCGCGGCTACACCTTC	CASSNLKGRGYTF
TRBV6-5	TRBJ2-5	-	-	TGTGCCAGCAGCCGGGACTGGTACCAAGAGACCCAGTACTTC	CASSRDWYQETQYF
TRBV5-5	TRBJ2-5	-	-	TGTGCCAGCACCAATCCCGGAGGGGGCGGCGGTCAGACCCAGTACTTC	CASTNPGGGGGQTQYF
TRBV3-1/TRBV3-2	TRBJ2-5	-	TRBD2	TGTGCCAGCAGCCCCCCGGCTTTAGCGGGAGGAGAGACCCAGTACTTC	CASSPPALAGGETQYF
TRBV2	TRBJ1-5	-	-	TGTGCCAGCAGTGAAGATAGGGTTAGTCATTATAGCAATCAGCCCCAGCATTTT	CASSEDRVSHYSNQPQHF
TRBV10-3	TRBJ1-2	-	TRBD1	TGTGCCATCAGTGAACAGGGGGTGAACTATGGCTACACCTTC	CAISEQGVNYGYTF
TRBV24-1	TRBJ2-1	-	-	TGTGCCACCAGTGATTTGTCGGGGCGCGGCGGCAATGAGCAGTTCTTC	CATSDLSGRGGNEQFF
TRBV14	TRBJ2-7	-	TRBD2	TGTGCCAGCAGCCAAGGTAGCGGGATCGACGAGCAGTACTTC	CASSQGSGIDEQYF
TRBV7-3	TRBJ2-7	once	-	TGTGCCAGCAGCCGCCAGGGTGGCGACGAGCAGTACTTC	CASSRQGGDEQYF
TRBV7-9	TRBJ2-1	-	-	TGTGCCAGCAGCTCCAGGAGCCGGGGCTCCTACAATGAGCAGTTCTTC	CASSSRSRGSYNEQFF
TRBV5-1	TRBJ2-3	-	TRBD2	TGCGCCAGCAGCTTGTTACGGGGACTAGCGGGAGACCAATGGCACCACACAGATACGCAGTATTTT	CASSLLRGLAGDQWHHTDTQYF
TRBV6-5	TRBJ2-7	-	-	TGTGCCAGCAGCCTCCTCGCAGGGCTGGGCCACGAGCAGTACTTC	CASSLLAGLGHEQYF
TRBV6-6	TRBJ1-5	-	-	TGTGCCAGCAGTCCCCGACTGGGGGGCGCCAGCAATCAGCCCCAGCATTTT	CASSPRLGGASNQPQHF
TRBV5-1	TRBJ2-7	-	-	TGCGCCAGCACTATGACTCCCTCGTACGAGCAGTACTTC	CASTMTPSYEQYF
TRBV6-5	TRBJ1-5	once	TRBD1	TGTGCCAGCAGTTACTACCGGACAGGTACTAAGCCCCAGCATTTT	CASSYYRTGTKPQHF
TRBV28	TRBJ2-3	-	TRBD1	TGTGCCAGCAGTACGATAGGACAGGGGGACACAGATACGCAGTATTTT	CASSTIGQGDTDTQYF
TRBV7-8	TRBJ2-1	-	TRBD1	TGTGCCAGCAGCTACAGGGGGCCACCTAATGAGCAGTTCTTC	CASSYRGPPNEQFF
TRBV6-5	TRBJ2-1	-	-	TGTGCCCTTAGGGGGGGTGCCGATGAGCAGTTCTTC	CALRGGADEQFF
TRBV30	TRBJ2-1	-	TRBD2	TGTGCCTGGAGTGTACTTTTCGGGCTAGCGGGAGGGCCCGGACACAATGAGCAGTTCTTC	CAWSVLFGLAGGPGHNEQFF
TRBV30	TRBJ2-5	once	TRBD2	TGTGCCTGGGGGGGCGGACTAGCGGAGACCCAGTACTTC	CAWGGGLAETQYF
TRBV7-7	TRBJ2-5	-	-	TGTGCTAGCAGCCCGACAGTTGAAGAGACCCAGTACTTC	CASSPTVEETQYF
TRBV27	TRBJ1-2	-	-	TGTGCCAGCAGTTCTCGATCGGGACGGAACTATGGCTACACCTTC	CASSSRSGRNYGYTF
TRBV2	TRBJ2-1	-	-	TGTGCCAGCCTTACACAGAATGAGCAGTTCTTC	CASLTQNEQFF
TRBV28	TRBJ2-7	once	-	TGTGCCAGCAGGAGGGCAGGGTCCTCCTACGAGCAGTACTTC	CASRRAGSSYEQYF
TRBV5-5	TRBJ1-5	-	-	TGTGCCAGCAGATCGGACAGACTTCAGCCCCAGCATTTT	CASRSDRLQPQHF
TRBV6-1	TRBJ2-1	-	TRBD2	TGTGCCAGCAGTGAACCCGGGACTAGATACAATGAGCAGTTCTTC	CASSEPGTRYNEQFF
TRBV4-2	TRBJ2-5	-	-	TGTGCCAGTGGCAGGGTAGGCCAAGAGACCCAGTACTTC	CASGRVGQETQYF
TRBV21-1	TRBJ2-2	-	-	TGTGCCAGCAGCGGGCGGACTAGCGGCCCGATTATTTCGGCCGGGGAGCTGTTTTTT	CASSGRTSGPIISAGELFF
TRBV28	TRBJ2-1	once	-	TGTGCCAGCAGTTCCATTACACCGGGGGTCTACAATGAGCAGTTCTTC	CASSSITPGVYNEQFF
TRBV28	TRBJ1-1	-	TRBD1	TGTGCCAGCACTTTCCAGGGGGTTTCGTACACTGAAGCTTTCTTT	CASTFQGVSYTEAFF
TRBV27	TRBJ2-7	once	TRBD1	TGTGCCAGCTCTCTCCCCGGGACAGGGGTCCACGAGCAGTACTTC	CASSLPGTGVHEQYF
TRBV28	TRBJ1-5	-	-	TGTGCCAGCAGTTGGGACCTAAATCAGCCCCAGCATTTT	CASSWDLNQPQHF
TRBV14	TRBJ1-4	-	TRBD1	TGTGCCAGCAGCCCTCGGATATTCCAGGGGGTGAATGAAAAACTGTTTTTT	CASSPRIFQGVNEKLFF
TRBV4-1	TRBJ2-5	-	-	TGCGCCAGCAGCCTCGGGGGTATAAGGGCCGGGCGGGAGACCCAGTACTTC	CASSLGGIRAGRETQYF
TRBV10-2	TRBJ2-5	-	TRBD2	TGCGCCAGCAACTCCGGGAGGGAGGCAGAGACCCAGTACTTC	CASNSGREAETQYF
TRBV18	TRBJ1-4	-	TRBD1	TGTGCCAGCTCACCACCGGGGGCAGGGGGTGAAAAACTGTTTTTT	CASSPPGAGGEKLFF
TRBV18	TRBJ1-2	-	-	TGTGCCAGCTCACCACCTTATAGGACAGATTTGCGGTATGGCTACACCTTC	CASSPPYRTDLRYGYTF
TRBV10-3	TRBJ2-7	-	-	TGTGCCATCAGTGCCAGGGACGAGCAGTACTTC	CAISARDEQYF
TRBV4-1	TRBJ2-5	-	-	TGCGCCAGCAGCATTAAAGCGGTATACCAAGAGACCCAGTACTTC	CASSIKAVYQETQYF
TRBV10-2	TRBJ2-5	-	TRBD2	TGCGCCAGCAGTGAACTAGCGGGAGAGACCCAGTACTTC	CASSELAGETQYF
TRBV2	TRBJ2-1	-	-	TGTGCCAGCAGTGAAGGGAGGGAAGTTGTATGGGAGCAGTTCTTC	CASSEGREVVWEQFF
TRBV9	TRBJ2-5	once	-	TGTGCCAGCAGCGGCGGGGGCGGAACCCCCCAAGAGACCCAGTACTTC	CASSGGGGTPQETQYF
TRBV18	TRBJ2-5	-	-	TGTGCCAGCTCACAAATACAGGGACCGGAGGAGACCCAGTACTTC	CASSQIQGPEETQYF
TRBV7-2	TRBJ2-5	-	TRBD2	TGTGCCAGCAGCTTATCTTCCCGACTAGCGTATGGAGAGACCCAGTACTTC	CASSLSSRLAYGETQYF
TRBV6-5	TRBJ1-2	-	TRBD1	TGTGCCAGCAGTCCCCACAGGGGTCTTGGCTACACCTTC	CASSPHRGLGYTF
TRBV21-1	TRBJ2-3	-	-	TGTGCCAGCAGCGACCGGACAGGGGGCTTCGATACGCAGTATTTT	CASSDRTGGFDTQYF
TRBV7-2	TRBJ1-1	-	-	TGTGCCAGCAGCGCCGCCGGGCCCCCGAACACTGAAGCTTTCTTT	CASSAAGPPNTEAFF
TRBV10-3	TRBJ2-7	-	TRBD1	TGTGCCATCAGTGAGTCGGAGAACAGGGGGCTGGACGAGCAGTACTTC	CAISESENRGLDEQYF
TRBV6-5	TRBJ2-7	-	-	TGTGCCAGCACCCCGGGCCCCTCCTACGAGCAGTACTTC	CASTPGPSYEQYF